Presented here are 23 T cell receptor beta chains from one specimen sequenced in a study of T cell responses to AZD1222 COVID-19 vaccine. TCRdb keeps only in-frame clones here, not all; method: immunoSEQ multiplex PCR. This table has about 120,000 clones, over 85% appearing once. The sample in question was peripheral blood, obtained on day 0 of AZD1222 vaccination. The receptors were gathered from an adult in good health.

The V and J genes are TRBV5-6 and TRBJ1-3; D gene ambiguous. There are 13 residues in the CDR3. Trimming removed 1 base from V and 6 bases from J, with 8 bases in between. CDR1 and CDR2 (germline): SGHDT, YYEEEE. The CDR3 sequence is CASSLTGVNTIYF. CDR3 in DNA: TGTGCCAGCAGCTTGACGGGAGTAAACACCATATATTTT.

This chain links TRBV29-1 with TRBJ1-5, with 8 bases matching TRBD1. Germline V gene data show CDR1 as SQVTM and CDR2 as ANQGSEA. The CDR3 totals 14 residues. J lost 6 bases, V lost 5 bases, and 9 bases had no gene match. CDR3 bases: TGCAGCGTTCGACGGACAGGGCCTGGTCAGCCCCAGCATTTT. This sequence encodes CSVRRTGPGQPQHF.

The CDR3 nucleotides read TGTGCCAGCAGTTTTCGGAGCCTCTACGAGCAGTACTTC. Protein product: CASSFRSLYEQYF. V usage is TRBV28 and J usage is TRBJ2-7; the D is unclear. Trimming cost V 3 bases and J 3 bases, with 9 bases left between them. CDR1 and CDR2 from the germline V gene are MDHEN and SYDVKM. The CDR3 sequence is 13 residues long.

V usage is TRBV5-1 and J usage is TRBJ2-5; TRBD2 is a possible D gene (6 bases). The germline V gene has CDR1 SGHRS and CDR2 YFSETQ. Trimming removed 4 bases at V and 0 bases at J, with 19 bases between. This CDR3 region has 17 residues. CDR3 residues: CASSPRYGGSNQETQYF. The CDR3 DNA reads TGCGCCAGCAGCCCGCGATATGGGGGGAGTAACCAAGAGACCCAGTACTTC.

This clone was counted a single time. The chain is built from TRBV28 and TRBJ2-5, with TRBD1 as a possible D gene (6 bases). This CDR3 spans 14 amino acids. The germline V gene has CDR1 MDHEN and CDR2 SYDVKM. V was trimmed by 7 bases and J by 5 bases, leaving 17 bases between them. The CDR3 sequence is CASTLAGVGETQYF. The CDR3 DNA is TGTGCCAGCACCTTGGCAGGGGTAGGGGAGACCCAGTACTTC.

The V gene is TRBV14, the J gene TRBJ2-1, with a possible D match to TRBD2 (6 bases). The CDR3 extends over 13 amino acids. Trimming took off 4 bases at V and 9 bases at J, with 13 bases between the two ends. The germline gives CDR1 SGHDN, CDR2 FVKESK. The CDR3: CASSRRLEGEQFF. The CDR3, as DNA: TGTGCCAGCAGCCGAAGACTAGAAGGTGAGCAGTTCTTC.

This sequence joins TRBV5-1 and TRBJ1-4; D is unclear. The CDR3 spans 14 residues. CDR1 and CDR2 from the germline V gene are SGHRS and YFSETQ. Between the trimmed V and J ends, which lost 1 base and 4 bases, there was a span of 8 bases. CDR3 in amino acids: CASSLLTVNEKLFF. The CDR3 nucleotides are TGCGCCAGCAGCTTGTTGACGGTTAATGAAAAACTGTTTTTT.

DNA for the CDR3: TGTGCCAGCAGCTTAAGACTAGCCCGGGCGGTCGGGGAGCTGTTTTTT. It yields the protein CASSLRLARAVGELFF. The J gene is TRBJ2-2, the V gene TRBV5-4; 7 bases agree with TRBD2. The J segment lost 7 bases and the V segment lost 2 bases, leaving 11 bases of the junction unmatched. CDR3 size: 16 residues. The germline V gene encodes CDR1 SGHNT and CDR2 YYREEE (reference sequence).

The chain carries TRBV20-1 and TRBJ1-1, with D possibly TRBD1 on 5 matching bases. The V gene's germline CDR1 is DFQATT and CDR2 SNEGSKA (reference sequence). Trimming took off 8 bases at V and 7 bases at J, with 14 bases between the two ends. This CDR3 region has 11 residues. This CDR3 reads CSTRERVEAFF. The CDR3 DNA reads TGCAGTACCAGGGAACGGGTTGAAGCTTTCTTT.

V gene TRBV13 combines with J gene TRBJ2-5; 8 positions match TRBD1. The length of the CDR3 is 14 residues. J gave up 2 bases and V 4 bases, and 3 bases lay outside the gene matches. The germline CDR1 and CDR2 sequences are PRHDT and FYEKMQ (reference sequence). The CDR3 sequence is CASSSWDRQETQYF. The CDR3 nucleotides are TGTGCCAGCAGCTCCTGGGACAGGCAAGAGACCCAGTACTTC.

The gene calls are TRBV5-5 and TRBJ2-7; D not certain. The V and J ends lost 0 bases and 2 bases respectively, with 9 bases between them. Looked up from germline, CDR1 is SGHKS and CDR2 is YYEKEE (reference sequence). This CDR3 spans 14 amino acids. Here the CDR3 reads CASSLGDTTYEQYF. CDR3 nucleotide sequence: TGTGCCAGCAGCTTGGGTGACACAACCTACGAGCAGTACTTC.

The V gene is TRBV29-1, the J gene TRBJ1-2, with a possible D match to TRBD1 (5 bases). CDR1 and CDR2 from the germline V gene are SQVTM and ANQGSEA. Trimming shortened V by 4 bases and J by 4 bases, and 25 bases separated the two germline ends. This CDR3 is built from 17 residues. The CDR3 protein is CSVATPNRQGWGYGYTF. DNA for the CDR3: TGCAGCGTTGCCACCCCTAATCGGCAGGGATGGGGCTATGGCTACACCTTC.

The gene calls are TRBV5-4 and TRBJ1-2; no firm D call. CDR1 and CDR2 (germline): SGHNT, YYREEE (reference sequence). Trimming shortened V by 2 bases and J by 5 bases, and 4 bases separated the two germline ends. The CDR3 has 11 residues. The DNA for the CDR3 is TGTGCCAGCAGCTTAGGATATGGCTACACCTTC. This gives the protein CASSLGYGYTF.

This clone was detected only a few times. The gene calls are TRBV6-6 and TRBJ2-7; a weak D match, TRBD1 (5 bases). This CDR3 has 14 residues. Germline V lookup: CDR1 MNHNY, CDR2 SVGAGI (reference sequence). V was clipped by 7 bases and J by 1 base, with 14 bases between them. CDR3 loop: CASKLSRVSYEQYF. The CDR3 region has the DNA TGTGCCAGCAAGCTGAGCAGGGTTTCCTACGAGCAGTACTTC.

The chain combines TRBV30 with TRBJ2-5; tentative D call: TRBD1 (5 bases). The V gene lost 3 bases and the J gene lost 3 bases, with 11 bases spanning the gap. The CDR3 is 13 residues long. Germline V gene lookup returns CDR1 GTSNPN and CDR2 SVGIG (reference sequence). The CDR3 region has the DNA TGTGCCTGGAGAGGGGTGGGGAAAGAGACCCAGTACTTC. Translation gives CAWRGVGKETQYF.

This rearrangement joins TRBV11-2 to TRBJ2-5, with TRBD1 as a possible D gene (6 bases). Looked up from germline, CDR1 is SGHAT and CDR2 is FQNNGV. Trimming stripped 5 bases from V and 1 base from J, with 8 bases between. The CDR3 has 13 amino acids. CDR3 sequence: CASSGGLQETQYF. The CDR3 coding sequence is TGTGCCAGCAGCGGGGGCCTCCAAGAGACCCAGTACTTC. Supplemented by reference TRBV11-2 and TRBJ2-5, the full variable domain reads EAGVAQSPRYKIIEKRQSVAFWCNPISGHATLYWYQQILGQGPKLLIQFQNNGVVDDSQLPKDRFSAERLKGVDSTLKIQPAKLEDSAVYLCASSGGLQETQYFGPGTRLLVL.

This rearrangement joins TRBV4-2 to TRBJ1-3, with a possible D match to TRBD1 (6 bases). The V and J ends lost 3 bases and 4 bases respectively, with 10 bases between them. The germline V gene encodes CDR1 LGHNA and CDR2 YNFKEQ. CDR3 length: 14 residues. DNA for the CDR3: TGTGCCAGCAGCCACGGGGGCCCCGGAAACACCATATATTTT. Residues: CASSHGGPGNTIYF.

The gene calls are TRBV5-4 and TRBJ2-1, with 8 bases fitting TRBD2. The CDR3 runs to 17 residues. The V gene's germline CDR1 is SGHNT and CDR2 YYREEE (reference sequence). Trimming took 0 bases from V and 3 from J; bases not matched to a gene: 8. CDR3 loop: CASSLASGGPFYNEQFF. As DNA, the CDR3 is TGTGCCAGCAGCTTGGCCTCGGGGGGGCCTTTCTACAATGAGCAGTTCTTC.

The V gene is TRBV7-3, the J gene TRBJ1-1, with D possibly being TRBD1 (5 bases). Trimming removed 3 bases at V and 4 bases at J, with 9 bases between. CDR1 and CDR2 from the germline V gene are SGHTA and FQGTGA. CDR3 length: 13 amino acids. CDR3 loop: CASSFGRGTEAFF. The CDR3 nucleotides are TGTGCCAGCAGCTTCGGAAGGGGCACTGAAGCTTTCTTT.

The CDR3 DNA follows: TGTGCCTGGAGACTCTCCGGGACCTCCTACAATGAGCAGTTCTTC. The encoded protein is CAWRLSGTSYNEQFF. The J gene is TRBJ2-1, the V gene TRBV30; D tentatively fits TRBD1 or TRBD2 (5 bases each). The CDR3 is made up of 15 amino acids. Trimming pared 3 bases from V and 0 bases from J, leaving 12 bases between. Per germline, CDR1 GTSNPN and CDR2 SVGIG (reference sequence).

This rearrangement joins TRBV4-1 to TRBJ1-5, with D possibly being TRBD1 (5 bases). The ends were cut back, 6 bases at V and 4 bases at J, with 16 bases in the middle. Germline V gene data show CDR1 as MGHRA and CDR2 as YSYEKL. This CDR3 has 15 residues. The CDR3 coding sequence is TGCGCCAGCAGGGAATTGGGGCAAGGTAATCAGCCCCAGCATTTT. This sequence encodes CASRELGQGNQPQHF.

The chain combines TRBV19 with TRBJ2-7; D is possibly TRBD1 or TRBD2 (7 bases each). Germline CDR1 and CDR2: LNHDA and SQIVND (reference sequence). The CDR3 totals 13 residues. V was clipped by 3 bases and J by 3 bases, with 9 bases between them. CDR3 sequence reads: CASSIRGGYEQYF. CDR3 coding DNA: TGTGCCAGTAGTATCAGGGGGGGCTACGAGCAGTACTTC.

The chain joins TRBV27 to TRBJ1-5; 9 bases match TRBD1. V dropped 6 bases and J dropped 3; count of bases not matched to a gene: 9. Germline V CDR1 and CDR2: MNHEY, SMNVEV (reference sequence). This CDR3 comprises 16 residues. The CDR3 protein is CASRVTGGGYNQPQHF. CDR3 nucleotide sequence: TGTGCCAGCAGGGTAACAGGGGGCGGATACAATCAGCCCCAGCATTTT.